Below are 9 T cell receptor beta chains sequenced from a single sample in a study of blood T cell repertoires in COVID-19. The method was immunoSEQ multiplex PCR; TCRdb's version includes in-frame clones alone and lacks a portion of them. This sample carries approximately 440,000 clones, 90% of them seen once, and the ten largest clones take around 0.6%. Sequencing used PBMCs or T cells enriched from blood (not recorded which). Every receptor here comes from a man between 18 and 35 years old who had recovered from COVID-19.

The CDR3 here is CASKDRSTPRNTIYF. CDR3 nucleotide sequence: TGTGCCAGTAAAGACAGAAGTACTCCTAGAAACACCATATATTTT. This chain joins TRBV6-5 and TRBJ1-3; perhaps TRBD1 as D (5 bases). Germline assignment: CDR1 MNHEY and CDR2 SVGAGI. The V end was cut by 9 bases, the J end by 5 bases, with 20 bases between. The CDR3 loop spans 15 amino acids.

J is TRBJ2-1 and V is TRBV7-2, with TRBD2 matching over 12 bases. CDR1 and CDR2 (germline): SGHTA, FQGNSA. This CDR3 is 16 amino acids long. The V segment lost 4 bases and the J segment 9 bases; nucleotides outside the gene matches: 10. In DNA, the CDR3 is TGTGCCAGCAGCTCACGGTCTAGCGGGGGGGCCGGTGAGCAGTTCTTC. Translated: CASSSRSSGGAGEQFF.

This clone was observed once. CDR3 nucleotide sequence: TGTGCCAGCTCACCACCGATAGGGGTGGAGACCCAGTACTTC. This encodes CASSPPIGVETQYF. The J gene is TRBJ2-5, the V gene TRBV18; tentative D call: TRBD1 (5 bases). Germline V gives CDR1 KGHSH, CDR2 LQKENI. CDR3 length equals 14 residues. Trimming shortened V by 0 bases and J by 5 bases, and 10 bases separated the two germline ends.

The chain joins TRBV6-6 to TRBJ2-2, with D uncertain. This CDR3 contains 12 residues. Per germline, CDR1 MNHNY and CDR2 SVGAGI (reference sequence). Trimming removed 5 bases at V and 9 bases at J, with 10 bases between. CDR3 loop: CASSPKNWELFF. The CDR3 region has the DNA TGTGCCAGCAGTCCGAAGAACTGGGAGCTGTTTTTT.

The chain uses TRBV19 and TRBJ2-3; 8 nucleotides align to TRBD2. V lost 3 bases to trimming and J lost 2 bases; unmatched junction nucleotides: 7. This CDR3 is built from 16 residues. Germline CDR1 and CDR2: LNHDA and SQIVND (reference sequence). Here the CDR3 DNA reads TGTGCCAGTAGTATGGTCGGGGGGGCATCCACAGATACGCAGTATTTT. It translates to CASSMVGGASTDTQYF.

V usage is TRBV6-5 and J usage is TRBJ1-6; 11 nucleotides line up with TRBD1. Germline V gives CDR1 MNHEY, CDR2 SVGAGI. The CDR3 covers 15 residues. The ends lost 8 bases at V and 8 bases at J; junction bases unmatched: 8. The CDR3 coding sequence is TGTGCCAGCTCTCTAACGGGACAGGGGGATTCACCCCTCCACTTT. Encoded protein: CASSLTGQGDSPLHF.

This chain links TRBV5-1 with TRBJ1-2; TRBD1 matches at 8 bases. Germline lookup yields CDR1 SGHRS and CDR2 YFSETQ. The CDR3 has 12 residues. Losses at the gene ends were 3 bases for V and 6 bases for J; bases not matched to a gene: 1. In nucleotides, the CDR3 is TGCGCCAGCAGCTGGACAGGGAATGGCTACACCTTC. This sequence encodes CASSWTGNGYTF.

This clone was seen once. The rearrangement uses TRBV28 and TRBJ2-3; 10 bases are shared with TRBD2. Trimming at V came to 4 bases and at J to 5 bases, leaving 12 bases not matched to a gene. Germline V gives CDR1 MDHEN, CDR2 SYDVKM. The CDR3 consists of 17 residues. CDR3 amino acids: CASSWDERGGQVDTQYF. DNA for the CDR3: TGTGCCAGCAGTTGGGACGAGCGGGGGGGCCAAGTAGATACGCAGTATTTT.

The chain employs TRBV6-5 and TRBJ1-5; tentative D call: TRBD1 (6 bases). The ends were cut back, 10 bases at V and 5 bases at J, with 15 bases in the middle. In germline, CDR1 is MNHEY, CDR2 SVGAGI. The CDR3 totals 13 residues. CDR3 coding DNA: TGTGCCACCGCGACAGGCCCGTATCAGCCCCAGCATTTT. Its protein product is CATATGPYQPQHF.